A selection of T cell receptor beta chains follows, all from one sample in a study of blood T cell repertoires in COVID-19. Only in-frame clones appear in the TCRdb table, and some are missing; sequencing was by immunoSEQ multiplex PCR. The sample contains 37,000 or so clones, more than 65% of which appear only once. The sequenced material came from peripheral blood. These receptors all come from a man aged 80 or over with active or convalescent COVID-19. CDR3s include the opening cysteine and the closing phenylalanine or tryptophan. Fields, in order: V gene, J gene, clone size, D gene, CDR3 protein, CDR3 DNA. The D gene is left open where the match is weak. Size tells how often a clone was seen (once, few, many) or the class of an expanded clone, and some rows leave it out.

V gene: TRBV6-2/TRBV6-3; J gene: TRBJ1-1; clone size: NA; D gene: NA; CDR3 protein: CASSYLPNTEAFF; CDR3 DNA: TGTGCCAGCAGTTACCTCCCCAACACTGAAGCTTTCTTT
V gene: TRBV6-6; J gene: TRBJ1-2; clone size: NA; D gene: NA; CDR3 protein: CASSQTTGREGGYTF; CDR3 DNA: TGTGCCAGCAGCCAAACGACAGGCCGGGAAGGTGGCTACACCTTC
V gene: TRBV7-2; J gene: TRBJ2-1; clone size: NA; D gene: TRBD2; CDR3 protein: CASSPLAGEYNEQFF; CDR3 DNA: TGTGCCAGCAGCCCCCTTGCGGGGGAATACAATGAGCAGTTCTTC
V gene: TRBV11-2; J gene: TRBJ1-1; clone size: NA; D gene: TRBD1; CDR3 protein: CASSFPGQGVFGAFF; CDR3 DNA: TGTGCCAGCAGCTTCCCGGGACAGGGGGTATTTGGAGCTTTCTTT
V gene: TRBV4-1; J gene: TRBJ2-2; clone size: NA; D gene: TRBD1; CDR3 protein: CASSQNTGQGVRGELFF; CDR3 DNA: TGCGCCAGCAGCCAGAATACTGGACAGGGGGTTAGGGGGGAGCTGTTTTTT
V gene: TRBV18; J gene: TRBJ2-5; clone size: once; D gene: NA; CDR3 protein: CASSPGLGETQYF; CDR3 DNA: TGTGCCAGCTCACCAGGACTTGGGGAGACCCAGTACTTC
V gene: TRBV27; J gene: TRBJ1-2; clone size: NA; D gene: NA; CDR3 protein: CASRQNMGGYTF; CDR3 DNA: TGTGCCAGCAGACAGAACATGGGTGGCTACACCTTC
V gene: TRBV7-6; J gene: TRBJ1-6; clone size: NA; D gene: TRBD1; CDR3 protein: CASSPGQSLSPLHF; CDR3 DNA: TGTGCCAGCAGCCCGGGACAGAGCCTGTCACCCCTCCACTTT
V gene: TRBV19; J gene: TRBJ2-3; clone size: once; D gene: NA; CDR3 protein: CASSISQSTDTQYF; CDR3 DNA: TGTGCCAGTAGTATTTCACAGAGCACAGATACGCAGTATTTT
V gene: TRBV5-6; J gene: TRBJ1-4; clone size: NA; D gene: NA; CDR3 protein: CASSLVRPNRGEKLFF; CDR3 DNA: TGTGCCAGCAGCTTGGTTCGGCCCAACCGGGGTGAAAAACTGTTTTTT
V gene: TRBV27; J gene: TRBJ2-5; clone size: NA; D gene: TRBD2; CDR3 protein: CASSFGGGPTETQYF; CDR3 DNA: TGTGCCAGCAGTTTTGGCGGGGGGCCCACCGAGACCCAGTACTTC
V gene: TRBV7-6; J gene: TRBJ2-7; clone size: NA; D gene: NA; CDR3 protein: CASSSRPGTRSYEQYF; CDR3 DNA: TGTGCCAGCAGCTCAAGACCCGGGACACGCTCCTACGAGCAGTACTTC
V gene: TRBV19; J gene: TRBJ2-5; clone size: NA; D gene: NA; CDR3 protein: CASIAGETQYF; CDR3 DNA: TGTGCCAGTATCGCCGGAGAGACCCAGTACTTC
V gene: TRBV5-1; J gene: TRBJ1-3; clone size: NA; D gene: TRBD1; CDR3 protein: CASSLSSVGQGGGNTIYF; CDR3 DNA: TGCGCCAGCAGCTTGTCGAGTGTTGGACAGGGAGGCGGAAACACCATATATTTT
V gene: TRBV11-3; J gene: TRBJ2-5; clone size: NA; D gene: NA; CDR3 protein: CASSYRVGGQETQYF; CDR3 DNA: TGTGCCAGCAGCTACAGGGTAGGGGGCCAAGAGACCCAGTACTTC
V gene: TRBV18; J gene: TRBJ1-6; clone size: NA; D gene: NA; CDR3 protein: CASSPDTANSPLHF; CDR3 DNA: TGTGCCAGCTCACCGGACACGGCGAATTCACCCCTCCACTTT